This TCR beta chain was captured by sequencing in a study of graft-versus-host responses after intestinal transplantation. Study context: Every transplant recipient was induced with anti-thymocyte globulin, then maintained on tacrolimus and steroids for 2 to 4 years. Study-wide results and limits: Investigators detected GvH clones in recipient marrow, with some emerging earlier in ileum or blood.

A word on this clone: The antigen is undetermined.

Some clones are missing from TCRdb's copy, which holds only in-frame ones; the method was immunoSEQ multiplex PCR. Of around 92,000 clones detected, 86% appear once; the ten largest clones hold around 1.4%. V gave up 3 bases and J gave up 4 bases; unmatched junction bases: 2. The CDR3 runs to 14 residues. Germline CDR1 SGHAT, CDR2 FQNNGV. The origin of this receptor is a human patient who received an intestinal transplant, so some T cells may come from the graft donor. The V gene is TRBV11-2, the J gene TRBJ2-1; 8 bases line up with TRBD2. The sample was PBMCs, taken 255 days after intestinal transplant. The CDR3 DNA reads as TGTGCCAGCAGCTTGACTAGCGTTTACAATGAGCAGTTCTTC. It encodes CASSLTSVYNEQFF.